Listed here are 9 T cell receptor beta chains from one sample, sequenced in a study of blood T cell repertoires in COVID-19. Using immunoSEQ multiplex PCR, the repertoire was profiled, and TCRdb retains in-frame clones only, with some absent. The table lists fewer than 200,000 clones, around 76% of them singletons. The material sequenced was peripheral blood. These TCRs come from a woman between 50 and 59 years old with active or convalescent COVID-19.

The chain couples TRBV7-9 to TRBJ1-4; 9 bases line up with TRBD1. The V gene's germline CDR1 is SEHNR and CDR2 FQNEAQ (reference sequence). CDR3 length equals 15 residues. V shed 4 bases, J shed 4 bases, and the junction held 4 bases outside the gene matches. CDR3 nucleotide sequence: TGTGCCAGCAGCTCCTCGGGACAGGGTAATGAAAAACTGTTTTTT. As protein: CASSSSGQGNEKLFF.

Only one count was recorded for this clone. Distinct nucleotide sequences in the sample also encode this CDR3. V is TRBV28 and J is TRBJ1-5, with D maybe TRBD1 (6 bases). The CDR3 consists of 14 residues. The V end lost 2 bases, the J end lost 7 bases, and 12 bases lay between the germline ends. CDR1 is MDHEN, CDR2 SYDVKM, per germline. CDR3 residues: CASSLRRGMQPQHF. In DNA form, the CDR3 reads TGTGCCAGCAGTTTACGCAGGGGAATGCAGCCCCAGCATTTT.

The chain links TRBV5-4 to TRBJ1-1; tentatively, D is TRBD1 (5 bases). The CDR3 is 12 residues long. V was clipped by 3 bases and J by 7 bases, with 10 bases between them. Germline V gene data show CDR1 as SGHNT and CDR2 as YYREEE (reference sequence). In DNA form, the CDR3 reads TGTGCCAGCAGCTCTCAGGGTAATGAAGCTTTCTTT. Translating gives CASSSQGNEAFF.

The rearrangement joins TRBV7-8 to TRBJ2-1; 7 positions agree with TRBD2. This CDR3 has 14 residues. J lost 0 bases, V lost 7 bases, and 3 bases had no gene match. Germline-derived CDR1 and CDR2 are SGHVS and FQNEAQ. CDR3 loop: CASTGTNSYNEQFF. CDR3 DNA: TGTGCCAGCACTGGGACTAACTCCTACAATGAGCAGTTCTTC. The variable domain in full, completed from reference TRBV7-8 and TRBJ2-1, reads GAGVSQSPRYKVAKRGQDVALRCDPISGHVSLFWYQQALGQGPEFLTYFQNEAQLDKSGLPSDRFFAERPEGSVSTLKIQRTQQEDSAVYLCASTGTNSYNEQFFGPGTRLTVL.

This clone was counted a single time. The chain is built from TRBV24-1 and TRBJ2-1; 7 bases agree with TRBD1. CDR3 length: 16 amino acids. Germline CDR1 and CDR2: KGHDR and SFDVKD. V gave up 3 bases and J gave up 4 bases; unmatched junction bases: 8. CDR3 DNA sequence: TGTGCCACCAGTGATCACCGGGACAGCGCTTACAATGAGCAGTTCTTC. Protein sequence: CATSDHRDSAYNEQFF.

The chain employs TRBV10-3 and TRBJ1-5; perhaps TRBD1 as D (5 bases). V lost 3 bases, J lost 2 bases, and 8 bases lay in between. The CDR3 length is 14 residues. Per germline, CDR1 ENHRY and CDR2 SYGVKD. The CDR3 is CAISEGARNQPQHF. The DNA of the CDR3 is TGTGCCATCAGTGAAGGGGCCCGCAATCAGCCCCAGCATTTT.

V and J are TRBV12-3 or TRBV12-4 and TRBJ1-1, with D hard to call. Trimming took 5 bases from V and 1 from J, leaving 8 bases between them. The length of the CDR3 is 13 residues. CDR3 protein: CASSTAGNTEAFF. In DNA, the CDR3 is TGTGCCAGCAGTACTGCAGGGAACACTGAAGCTTTCTTT.

This chain uses TRBV19 with TRBJ1-6; D uncertain. Trimming took off 6 bases at V and 7 bases at J, with 10 bases between the two ends. Germline CDR1 LNHDA, CDR2 SQIVND (reference sequence). The CDR3 totals 13 residues. CDR3 bases: TGTGCCAGTAGCGCTCCCGGGAATTCACCCCTCCACTTT. It is translated as CASSAPGNSPLHF. The whole variable domain, remainder taken from reference TRBV19 and TRBJ1-6, is DGGITQSPKYLFRKEGQNVTLSCEQNLNHDAMYWYRQDPGQGLRLIYYSQIVNDFQKGDIAEGYSVSREKKESFPLTVTSAQKNPTAFYLCASSAPGNSPLHFGNGTRLTVT.

The J gene is TRBJ2-5, the V gene TRBV7-2; D call uncertain. The germline V gene has CDR1 SGHTA and CDR2 FQGNSA. This CDR3 spans 14 amino acids. Trimming took off 1 base at V and 3 bases at J, with 9 bases between the two ends. For the CDR3, the DNA is TGTGCCAGCAGCTTAGAACCCCGGGAAGAGACCCAGTACTTC. As protein: CASSLEPREETQYF.